A single T cell receptor beta chain is shown here with its context. Most PBMC samples had approximately 500 ng input DNA in six replicates. The repertoire was sequenced with immunoSEQ multiplex PCR; TCRdb's copy has only in-frame clones and lacks some. The sample yields 72,000 or so clones, around 85% seen once. These data originate in a study of neoadjuvant anti-PD-1 for oral cavity cancer. Documented time point: after neoadjuvant nivolumab, at surgical resection. V gave up 4 bases and J gave up 1 base, with 13 bases separating them. This CDR3 has 15 amino acids. Germline-derived CDR1 and CDR2 are SGHRS and YFSETQ.

The material was PBMCs, obtained after nivolumab (anti-PD-1) treatment. V gene TRBV5-1 combines with J gene TRBJ2-3; weak D call: TRBD1 (6 bases). This sequence was found in a person between 40 and 85 years old with oral cavity squamous cell carcinoma. In DNA, the CDR3 is TGCGCCAGCAGCCCATCCGGGACACGCACAGATACGCAGTATTTT. The encoded protein is CASSPSGTRTDTQYF.